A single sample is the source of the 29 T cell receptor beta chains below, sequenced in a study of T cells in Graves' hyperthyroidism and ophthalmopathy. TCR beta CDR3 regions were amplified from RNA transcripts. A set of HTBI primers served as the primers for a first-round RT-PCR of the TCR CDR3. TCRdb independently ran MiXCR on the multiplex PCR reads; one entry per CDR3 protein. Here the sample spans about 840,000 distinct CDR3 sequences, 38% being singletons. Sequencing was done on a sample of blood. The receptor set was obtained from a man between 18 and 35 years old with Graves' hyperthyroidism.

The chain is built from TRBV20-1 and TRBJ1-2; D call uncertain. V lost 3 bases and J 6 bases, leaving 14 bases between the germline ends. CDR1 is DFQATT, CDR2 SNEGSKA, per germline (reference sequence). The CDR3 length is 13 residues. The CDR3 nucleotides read TGCAGTGCTAGTATGTATGGCAGCCATGGCTACACCTTC. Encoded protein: CSASMYGSHGYTF.

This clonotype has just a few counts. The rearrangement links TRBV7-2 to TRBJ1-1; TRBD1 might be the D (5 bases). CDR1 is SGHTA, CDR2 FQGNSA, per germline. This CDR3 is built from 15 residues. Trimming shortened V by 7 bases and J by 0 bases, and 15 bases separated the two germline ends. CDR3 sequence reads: CASILSGGMNTEAFF. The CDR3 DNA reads TGTGCCAGCATCCTCAGTGGGGGTATGAACACTGAAGCTTTCTTT.

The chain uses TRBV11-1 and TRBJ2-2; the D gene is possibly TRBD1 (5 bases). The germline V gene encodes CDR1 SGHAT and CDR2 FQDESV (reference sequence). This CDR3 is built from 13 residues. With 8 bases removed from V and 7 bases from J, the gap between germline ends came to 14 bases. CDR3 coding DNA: TGTGCCAGCGGACACAAGGAAGGCGGGGAGCTGTTTTTT. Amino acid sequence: CASGHKEGGELFF.

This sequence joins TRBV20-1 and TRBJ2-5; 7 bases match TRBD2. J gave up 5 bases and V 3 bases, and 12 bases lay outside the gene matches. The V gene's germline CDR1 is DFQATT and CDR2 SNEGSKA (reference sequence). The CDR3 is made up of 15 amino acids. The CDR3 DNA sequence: TGCAGTGCTAGCCAGGGAGGGTACACCGGGGAGACCCAGTACTTC. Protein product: CSASQGGYTGETQYF.

CDR3 coding DNA: TGTGCCAGCAGCCGCGACCTAACTGGAGAAGCTTTCTTT. Translated, it gives CASSRDLTGEAFF. The V gene is TRBV6-6, the J gene TRBJ1-1; D remains ambiguous. Germline values: CDR1 MNHNY, CDR2 SVGAGI (reference sequence). This CDR3 is 13 amino acids long. The ends were cut back, 6 bases at V and 8 bases at J, with 16 bases in the middle.

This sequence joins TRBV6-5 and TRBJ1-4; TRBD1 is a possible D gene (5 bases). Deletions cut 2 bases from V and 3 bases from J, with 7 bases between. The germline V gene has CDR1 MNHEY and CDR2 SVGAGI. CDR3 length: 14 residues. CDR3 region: CASSYGAPNEKLFF. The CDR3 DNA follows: TGTGCCAGCAGTTACGGGGCGCCTAATGAAAAACTGTTTTTT.

The CDR3 sequence is CATSGHDNQPQHF. The CDR3 DNA is TGTGCCACCAGTGGCCACGACAATCAGCCCCAGCATTTT. The V and J genes are TRBV24-1 and TRBJ1-5; D not resolved. V shed 5 bases and J shed 3 bases, with 7 bases lying between them. The CDR3 consists of 13 residues. The germline gives CDR1 KGHDR, CDR2 SFDVKD.

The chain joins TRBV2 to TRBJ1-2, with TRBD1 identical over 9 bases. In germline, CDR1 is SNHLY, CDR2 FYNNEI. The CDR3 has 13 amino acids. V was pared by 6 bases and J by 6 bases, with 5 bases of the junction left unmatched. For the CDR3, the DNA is TGTGCCAGCAGACACAGGGGGCGTAATGGCTACACCTTC. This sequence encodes CASRHRGRNGYTF.

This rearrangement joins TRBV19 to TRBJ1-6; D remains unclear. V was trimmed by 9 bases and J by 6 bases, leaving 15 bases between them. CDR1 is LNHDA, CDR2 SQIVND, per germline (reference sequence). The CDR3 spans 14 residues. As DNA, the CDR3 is TGTGCCAGCTTGCGGACGCCGCCTAATTCACCCCTCCACTTT. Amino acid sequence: CASLRTPPNSPLHF.

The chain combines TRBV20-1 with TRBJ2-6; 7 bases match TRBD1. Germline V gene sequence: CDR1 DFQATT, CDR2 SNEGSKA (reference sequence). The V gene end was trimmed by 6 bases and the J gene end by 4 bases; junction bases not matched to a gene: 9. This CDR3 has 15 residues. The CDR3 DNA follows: TGCAGTGCCCCGCGACAGGGTTCCGGGGCCAACGTCCTGACTTTC. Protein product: CSAPRQGSGANVLTF.

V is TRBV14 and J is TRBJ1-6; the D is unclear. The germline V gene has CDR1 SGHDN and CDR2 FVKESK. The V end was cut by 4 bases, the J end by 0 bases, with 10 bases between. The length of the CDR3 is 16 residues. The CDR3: CASSPLDRSYNSPLHF. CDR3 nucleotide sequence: TGTGCCAGCAGCCCCCTGGATCGCTCCTATAATTCACCCCTCCACTTT.

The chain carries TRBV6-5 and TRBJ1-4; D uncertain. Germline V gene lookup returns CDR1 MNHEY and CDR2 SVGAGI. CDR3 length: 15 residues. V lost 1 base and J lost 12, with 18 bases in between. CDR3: CASSYYGIGPGELFF. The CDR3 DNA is TGTGCCAGCAGTTACTATGGGATAGGCCCTGGAGAACTGTTTTTT.

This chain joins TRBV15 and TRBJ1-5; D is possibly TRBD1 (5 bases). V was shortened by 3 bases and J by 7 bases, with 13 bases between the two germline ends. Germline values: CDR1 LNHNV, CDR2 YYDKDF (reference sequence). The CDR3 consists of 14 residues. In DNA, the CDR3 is TGTGCCACCAGCAGCGAAGGGGCAGGACAGCCCCAGCATTTT. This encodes CATSSEGAGQPQHF.

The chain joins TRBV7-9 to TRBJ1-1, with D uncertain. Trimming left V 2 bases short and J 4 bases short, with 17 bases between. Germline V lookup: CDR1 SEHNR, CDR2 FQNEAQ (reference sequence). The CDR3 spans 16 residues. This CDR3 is CASSLSLRLVSTEAFF. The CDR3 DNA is TGTGCCAGCAGCTTATCCCTCAGACTTGTGAGCACTGAAGCTTTCTTT.

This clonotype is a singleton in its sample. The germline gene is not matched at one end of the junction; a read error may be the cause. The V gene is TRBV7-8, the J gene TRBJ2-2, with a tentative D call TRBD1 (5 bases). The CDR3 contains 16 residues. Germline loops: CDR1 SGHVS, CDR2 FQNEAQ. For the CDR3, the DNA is TGCGCCAGCAGCCAGGGTATGGCTAGTTTGATCGGGGAGCTGTTTTTT. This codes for CASSQGMASLIGELFF.

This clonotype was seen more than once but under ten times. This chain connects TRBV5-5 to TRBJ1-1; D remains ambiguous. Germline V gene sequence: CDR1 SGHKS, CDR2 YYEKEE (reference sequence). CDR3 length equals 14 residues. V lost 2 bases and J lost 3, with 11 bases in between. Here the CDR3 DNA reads TGTGCCAGCAGCTTAAGGGTTGTAGACACTGAAGCTTTCTTT. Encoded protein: CASSLRVVDTEAFF.

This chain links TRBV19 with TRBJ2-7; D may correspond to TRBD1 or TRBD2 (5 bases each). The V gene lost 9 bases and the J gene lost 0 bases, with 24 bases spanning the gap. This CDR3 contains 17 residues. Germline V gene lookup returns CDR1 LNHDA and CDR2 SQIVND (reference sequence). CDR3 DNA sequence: TGTGCCAGCAGTTACTCGATTGGGGGACCGACCTCCTACGAGCAGTACTTC. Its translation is CASSYSIGGPTSYEQYF. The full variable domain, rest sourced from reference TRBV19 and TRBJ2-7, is DGGITQSPKYLFRKEGQNVTLSCEQNLNHDAMYWYRQDPGQGLRLIYYSQIVNDFQKGDIAEGYSVSREKKESFPLTVTSAQKNPTAFYLCASSYSIGGPTSYEQYFGPGTRLTVT.

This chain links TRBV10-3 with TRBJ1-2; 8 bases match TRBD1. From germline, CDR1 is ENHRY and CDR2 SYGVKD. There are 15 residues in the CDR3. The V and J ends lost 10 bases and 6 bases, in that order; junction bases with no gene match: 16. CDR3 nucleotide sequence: TGTGCCAGCAGCTCCCAGGGACAGGCCCTCGATGGCTACACCTTC. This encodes CASSSQGQALDGYTF.

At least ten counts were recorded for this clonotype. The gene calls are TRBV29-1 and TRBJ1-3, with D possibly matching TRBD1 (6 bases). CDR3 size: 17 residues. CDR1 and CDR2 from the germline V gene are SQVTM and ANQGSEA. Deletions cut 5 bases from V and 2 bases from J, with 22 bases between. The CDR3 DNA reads TGCAGCGTTAAATTGCAGGTGGCCGGGGGGCCTGGAAACACCATATATTTT. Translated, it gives CSVKLQVAGGPGNTIYF.

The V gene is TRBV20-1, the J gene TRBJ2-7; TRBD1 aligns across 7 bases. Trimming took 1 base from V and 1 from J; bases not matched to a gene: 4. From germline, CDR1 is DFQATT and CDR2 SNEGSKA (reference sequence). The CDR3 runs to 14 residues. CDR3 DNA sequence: TGCAGTGCTAGAGGGGGGACAGCTTCCTACGAGCAGTACTTC. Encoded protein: CSARGGTASYEQYF.

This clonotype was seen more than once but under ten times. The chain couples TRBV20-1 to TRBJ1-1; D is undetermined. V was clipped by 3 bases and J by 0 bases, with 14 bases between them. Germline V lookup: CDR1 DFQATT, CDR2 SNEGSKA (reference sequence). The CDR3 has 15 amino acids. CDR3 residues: CSASQAGLLNTEAFF. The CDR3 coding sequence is TGCAGTGCTAGTCAAGCAGGCCTATTGAACACTGAAGCTTTCTTT.

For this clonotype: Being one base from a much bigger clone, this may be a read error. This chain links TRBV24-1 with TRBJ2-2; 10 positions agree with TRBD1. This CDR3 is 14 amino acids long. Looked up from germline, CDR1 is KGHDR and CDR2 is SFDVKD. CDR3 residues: CASSTGTGAGELFF. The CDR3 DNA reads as TGTGCCAGCAGTACCGGGACAGGGGCCGGGGAGCTGTTTTTT.

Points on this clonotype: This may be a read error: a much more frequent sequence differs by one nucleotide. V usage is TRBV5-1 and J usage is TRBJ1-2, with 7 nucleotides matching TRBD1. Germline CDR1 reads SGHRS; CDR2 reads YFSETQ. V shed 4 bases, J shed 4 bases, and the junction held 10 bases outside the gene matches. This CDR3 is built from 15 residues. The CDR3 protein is CASSADRKPSYGYTF. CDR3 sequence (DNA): TGCGCCAGCAGCGCGGACAGGAAACCTTCCTATGGCTACACCTTC.

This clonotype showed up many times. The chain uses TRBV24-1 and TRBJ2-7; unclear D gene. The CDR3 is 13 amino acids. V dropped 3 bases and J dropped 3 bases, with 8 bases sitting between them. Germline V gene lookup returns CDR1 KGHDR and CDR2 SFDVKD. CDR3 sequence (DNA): TGTGCCACCAGTGATCCTGACGGCTACGAGCAGTACTTC. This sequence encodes CATSDPDGYEQYF.

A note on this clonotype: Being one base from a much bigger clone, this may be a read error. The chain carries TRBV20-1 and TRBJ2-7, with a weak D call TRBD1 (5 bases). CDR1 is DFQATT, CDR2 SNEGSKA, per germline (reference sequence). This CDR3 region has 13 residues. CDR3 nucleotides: TGCAGTGCTAGAGGGACACATACCTACGGGCAGTACTTC. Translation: CSARGTHTYGQYF.

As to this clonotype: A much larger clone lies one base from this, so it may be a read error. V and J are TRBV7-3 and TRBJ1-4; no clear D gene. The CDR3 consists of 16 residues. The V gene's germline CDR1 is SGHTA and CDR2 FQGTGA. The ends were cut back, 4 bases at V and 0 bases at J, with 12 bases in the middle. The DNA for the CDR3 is TGTGCCAGCAGCTCCGGTCCGGGCCCAACTAATGAAAAACTGTTTTTT. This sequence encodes CASSSGPGPTNEKLFF.

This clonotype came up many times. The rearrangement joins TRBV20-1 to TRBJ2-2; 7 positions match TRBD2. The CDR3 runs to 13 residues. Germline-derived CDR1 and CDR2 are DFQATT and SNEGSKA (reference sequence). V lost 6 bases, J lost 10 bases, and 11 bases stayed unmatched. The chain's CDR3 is CSAPGGDFEELFF. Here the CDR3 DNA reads TGCAGTGCCCCGGGAGGAGACTTCGAGGAGCTGTTTTTT.

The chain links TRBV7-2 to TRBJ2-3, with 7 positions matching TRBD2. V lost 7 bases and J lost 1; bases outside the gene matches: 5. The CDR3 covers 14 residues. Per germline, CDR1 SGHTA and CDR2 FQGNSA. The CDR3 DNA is TGTGCCAGCATCCTAGCGGCCCGCACAGATACGCAGTATTTT. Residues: CASILAARTDTQYF.

The DNA of the CDR3 is TGTGCCAGCAGAACTAGTAACGACTACGAGCAGTACTTC. Protein product: CASRTSNDYEQYF. V is TRBV6-5 and J is TRBJ2-7; D may be TRBD2 (5 bases). Trimming removed 6 bases from V and 3 bases from J, with 12 bases in between. Germline V lookup: CDR1 MNHEY, CDR2 SVGAGI. This CDR3 contains 13 residues.